The source of this T cell receptor beta chain is a study of blood T cell repertoires in COVID-19. For the study at large: Whether acute or convalescent, the COVID-19 samples came from the United States, Italy and Spain.

Germline-derived CDR1 and CDR2 are MDHEN and SYDVKM. J gave up 2 bases and V 10 bases, and 14 bases lay outside the gene matches. The CDR3 sequence is 16 residues long. In the authors' methods: It was from reference gene primer amplification that nucleated cell counts were estimated. Measured with immunoSEQ multiplex PCR; TCRdb has only the in-frame clones, and not every one. From that table come the V and J calls and clone size; the DNA was used to work out D and trimming. This sample has 100,000 to 120,000 clones, with roughly 80% found just once. This receptor was identified in a man in his fifties or sixties with acute or convalescent COVID-19. The V gene is TRBV28, the J gene TRBJ1-5, with 7 positions matching TRBD1. The material sequenced was peripheral blood. This CDR3 is CATSTGALRGNQPQHF. The CDR3 nucleotides read TGTGCCACCTCAACAGGGGCCTTGAGGGGCAATCAGCCCCAGCATTTT. The full variable domain, completed using reference TRBV28 and TRBJ1-5, is DVKVTQSSRYLVKRTGEKVFLECVQDMDHENMFWYRQDPGLGLRLIYFSYDVKMKEKGDIPEGYSVSREKKERFSLILESASTNQTSMYLCATSTGALRGNQPQHFGDGTRLSIL.